These 21 T cell receptor beta chains were all obtained from the same sample, sequenced in a study of shared clonotypes between healthy human individuals. Data came from immunoSEQ multiplex PCR; TCRdb stores just in-frame clones and leaves some out. The data show some 240,000 clones, with about 65% seen just once and around 10% held by the top ten. The sequenced material came from memory CD4+ T cells sorted from blood. Subset described: CD45RA-negative fraction. The source is a man aged 25-40 years in good health.

The CDR3 region is CAWSGTSGRLYEQYF. Written as DNA, the CDR3 is TGTGCCTGGAGTGGGACTAGCGGGAGGCTCTACGAGCAGTACTTC. The chain recombines TRBV30 with TRBJ2-7; TRBD2 matches 14 bases. The CDR3 length is 15 residues. The germline gives CDR1 GTSNPN, CDR2 SVGIG (reference sequence). Trimming removed 1 base from V and 3 bases from J; junction bases left unmatched: 2.

This clone was observed once. The chain has TRBV9 and TRBJ2-2; D not certain. This CDR3 is 13 amino acids long. The germline V and J ends were trimmed by 4 bases and 7 bases, with 11 bases remaining between them. Germline CDR1 SGDLS, CDR2 YYNGEE. Here the CDR3 DNA reads TGTGCCAGCAGCCCAGAAGTTTACGGGGAGCTGTTTTTT. It is translated as CASSPEVYGELFF.

This clone was detected once. V usage is TRBV7-7 and J usage is TRBJ2-5; D call uncertain. CDR3 length: 13 amino acids. Germline V gives CDR1 SSHAT, CDR2 FNYEAQ (reference sequence). V was cut by 3 bases and J by 5 bases, with 10 bases left in between. CDR3 DNA: TGTGCCAGCAGCTTCGGTGATCATGAGACCCAGTACTTC. This gives the protein CASSFGDHETQYF.

The rearrangement links TRBV5-1 to TRBJ2-7; D may be TRBD1 (6 bases). The length of the CDR3 is 14 residues. The V gene's germline CDR1 is SGHRS and CDR2 YFSETQ. Trimming cost V 4 bases and J 1 base, with 12 bases left between them. In DNA form, the CDR3 reads TGCGCCAGCAGCACCAGACAGGCGTCCTACGAGCAGTACTTC. Amino acids: CASSTRQASYEQYF.

V gene TRBV7-2 combines with J gene TRBJ2-5; the match to TRBD2 covers 8 bases. CDR3 length equals 16 residues. V trimming: 5 bases; J trimming: 6 bases; junction bases outside the gene matches: 14. Germline assignment: CDR1 SGHTA and CDR2 FQGNSA. DNA of the CDR3: TGTGCCAGCAGCAAGGATACGGGAGGGCCCCCCAAGACCCAGTACTTC. Protein: CASSKDTGGPPKTQYF.

There are a few counts of this clone. The chain links TRBV6-5 to TRBJ2-7; D gene uncertain. Germline V gene lookup returns CDR1 MNHEY and CDR2 SVGAGI. The CDR3 contains 12 residues. V dropped 4 bases and J dropped 3 bases, with 7 bases sitting between them. This CDR3 is CASSSSRYEQYF. Here the CDR3 DNA reads TGTGCCAGCAGTTCAAGCCGCTACGAGCAGTACTTC.

V and J are TRBV29-1 and TRBJ1-4; D is possibly TRBD1 (5 bases). CDR1 SQVTM and CDR2 ANQGSEA come from the germline V gene. Trimming stripped 2 bases from V and 7 bases from J, with 11 bases between. This CDR3 contains 13 residues. CDR3 in amino acids: CSVEQGRGEKLFF. The CDR3 coding sequence is TGCAGCGTTGAACAGGGACGGGGTGAAAAACTGTTTTTT.

The V gene is TRBV5-1, the J gene TRBJ2-1, with D maybe TRBD2 (6 bases). Between the trimmed V and J ends, which lost 1 base and 0 bases, there was a span of 11 bases. The germline V gene has CDR1 SGHRS and CDR2 YFSETQ. The CDR3 extends over 16 amino acids. CDR3 region: CASSLSGLGSYNEQFF. CDR3 DNA: TGCGCCAGCAGCTTGAGCGGGTTGGGCTCCTACAATGAGCAGTTCTTC. Drawing the rest from reference TRBV5-1 and TRBJ2-1, the complete variable domain is KAGVTQTPRYLIKTRGQQVTLSCSPISGHRSVSWYQQTPGQGLQFLFEYFSETQRNKGNFPGRFSGRQFSNSRSEMNVSTLELGDSALYLCASSLSGLGSYNEQFFGPGTRLTVL.

This clone came up a few times. The chain carries TRBV6-1 and TRBJ2-6; TRBD1 matches at 9 bases. The CDR3 consists of 18 residues. Germline V gene lookup returns CDR1 MNHNS and CDR2 SASEGT. J gave up 4 bases and V 4 bases, and 11 bases lay outside the gene matches. The CDR3 DNA is TGTGCCAGCAGTGCTCAGACAGGGGGATGGTCCGGGGCCAACGTCCTGACTTTC. It encodes CASSAQTGGWSGANVLTF.

This clone was seen a few times. The chain couples TRBV2 to TRBJ1-2; no clear D. From germline, CDR1 is SNHLY and CDR2 FYNNEI. The CDR3 spans 12 residues. Trimming left V 8 bases short and J 0 bases short, with 7 bases between. CDR3 loop: CASGSANYGYTF. The CDR3 nucleotides are TGTGCCAGCGGCAGCGCTAACTATGGCTACACCTTC.

This clone was picked up a small number of times. Other DNA sequences in this sample translate to the same CDR3. The chain links TRBV7-9 to TRBJ2-1; 8 bases match TRBD2. CDR3 size: 16 residues. Germline loops: CDR1 SEHNR, CDR2 FQNEAQ (reference sequence). Trimming at V came to 0 bases and at J to 2 bases, leaving 3 bases not matched to a gene. CDR3 coding DNA: TGTGCCAGCAGCTTAGCGCTAGCGGGCACCTACAATGAGCAGTTCTTC. It translates to CASSLALAGTYNEQFF.

This clone was seen a handful of times. The rearrangement joins TRBV28 to TRBJ1-1; no definite D call. The CDR3 consists of 11 residues. Germline CDR1 MDHEN, CDR2 SYDVKM. With 6 bases removed from V and 8 bases from J, the gap between germline ends came to 10 bases. The CDR3 region is CASRRSGEAFF. The CDR3 DNA is TGTGCCAGCAGAAGATCAGGCGAAGCTTTCTTT.

The V gene is TRBV7-8, the J gene TRBJ2-1; no definite D call. The V gene's germline CDR1 is SGHVS and CDR2 FQNEAQ. The ends were cut back, 1 base at V and 1 base at J, with 11 bases in the middle. The CDR3 is made up of 16 amino acids. The CDR3 region is CASSLVGSLSYNEQFF. The CDR3 DNA sequence: TGTGCCAGCAGCTTAGTAGGGTCCCTTTCCTACAATGAGCAGTTCTTC.

The table lists this clone with a few counts. The chain employs TRBV21-1 and TRBJ1-1; the DNA was not compared with TRBD1, the D call given in the table. TRBV21-1 is deemed a pseudogene. The CDR3 is made up of 19 amino acids. For the CDR3, the DNA is TGTGCCAGCAGCAAAACCTGGGGCTCAACCAGGGGATTGAACACTGAAGCTTTCTTT. Amino acid sequence: CASSKTWGSTRGLNTEAFF.

The chain is built from TRBV29-1 and TRBJ1-3; D gene uncertain. Per the germline V gene, CDR1 is SQVTM and CDR2 is ANQGSEA. Trimming removed 5 bases at V and 2 bases at J, with 16 bases between. The CDR3 contains 15 residues. The CDR3 here is CSVSPGGQPGNTIYF. The CDR3 DNA reads as TGCAGCGTTTCTCCCGGTGGGCAGCCTGGAAACACCATATATTTT.

The J gene is TRBJ1-1, the V gene TRBV19, with 11 bases matching TRBD1. Germline V gives CDR1 LNHDA, CDR2 SQIVND (reference sequence). This CDR3 is built from 15 residues. J was trimmed by 5 bases and V by 6 bases; bases with no gene match: 8. The CDR3 nucleotides are TGTGCCAGTAGCTCGGACAGGGGGCGTCGAACTGAAGCTTTCTTT. The encoded protein is CASSSDRGRRTEAFF.

J is TRBJ1-2 and V is TRBV9, with 8 bases that match TRBD1. This CDR3 has 15 residues. Germline-derived CDR1 and CDR2 are SGDLS and YYNGEE. V lost 3 bases to trimming and J lost 4 bases; unmatched junction nucleotides: 8. The DNA for the CDR3 is TGTGCCAGCAGCGCCCAACCGGGACAGGTCTATGGCTACACCTTC. It yields the protein CASSAQPGQVYGYTF.

This clone has more than one count but fewer than ten. The same CDR3 arises from other DNA sequences in this sample as well. The CDR3 sequence is CASSPTADYEQYF. The DNA of the CDR3 is TGTGCCAGCTCACCGACCGCAGACTACGAGCAGTACTTC. This chain links TRBV18 with TRBJ2-7; D not certain. Per germline, CDR1 KGHSH and CDR2 LQKENI. The V gene lost 3 bases and the J gene lost 3 bases, with 9 bases spanning the gap. The CDR3 has 13 amino acids.

This chain links TRBV9 with TRBJ2-5, with 7 bases matching TRBD1. This CDR3 is built from 15 residues. V lost 0 bases, J lost 5 bases, and 7 bases stayed unmatched. Looked up from germline, CDR1 is SGDLS and CDR2 is YYNGEE. The CDR3 reads CASSVDQGVDETQYF. The CDR3 DNA reads TGTGCCAGCAGCGTAGACCAGGGGGTAGACGAGACCCAGTACTTC.

This clone was picked up a small number of times. The CDR3 spells CSVAGPFTGELFF. In DNA form, the CDR3 reads TGCAGCGTCGCCGGGCCCTTCACCGGGGAGCTGTTTTTT. The chain carries TRBV29-1 and TRBJ2-2; D is ambiguous. V was cut by 6 bases and J by 4 bases, with 12 bases left in between. Germline V gene lookup returns CDR1 SQVTM and CDR2 ANQGSEA. This CDR3 has 13 amino acids.

This clone turned up a few times. The sample has other DNA sequences that encode this CDR3 too. The rearrangement joins TRBV5-1 to TRBJ1-4; D is uncertain. Trimming removed 3 bases at V and 2 bases at J, with 11 bases between. Per the germline V gene, CDR1 is SGHRS and CDR2 is YFSETQ. The CDR3 is made up of 15 amino acids. CDR3 in amino acids: CASSSTSGTNEKLFF. The CDR3 DNA sequence: TGCGCCAGCAGCTCCACATCCGGGACTAATGAAAAACTGTTTTTT. The complete variable domain, with remaining parts taken from reference TRBV5-1 and TRBJ1-4, reads KAGVTQTPRYLIKTRGQQVTLSCSPISGHRSVSWYQQTPGQGLQFLFEYFSETQRNKGNFPGRFSGRQFSNSRSEMNVSTLELGDSALYLCASSSTSGTNEKLFFGSGTQLSVL.